Listed below are T cell receptor beta chains from one sample, sequenced in a study of blood T cell repertoires in COVID-19. TCRdb's table, derived via immunoSEQ multiplex PCR, lists solely in-frame clones and lacks some. The table shows around 28,000 clones, with 76% occurring only once. The sequenced sample was peripheral blood. These receptor sequences come from a man in his 70s with acute or convalescent COVID-19. The CDR3 runs from the conserved cysteine through the conserved F or W. The D gene is left open where the match is weak. The size field is filled for only some rows; it gives once, few, many or a size class.

d_gene	v_gene	abundance	j_gene	CDR3nt	CDR3aa
TRBD2	TRBV18	once	TRBJ2-3	TGTGCCAGCTCACGGACTAGCGGGGCTACAGATACGCAGTATTTT	CASSRTSGATDTQYF
TRBD2	TRBV10-3	once	TRBJ2-5	TGTGCCATAGGACCCGGGACTAACCAAGAGACCCAGTACTTC	CAIGPGTNQETQYF
-	TRBV7-8	-	TRBJ2-2	TGTGCCAGCCGGGGGGCACAGAACACCGGGGAGCTGTTTTTT	CASRGAQNTGELFF
TRBD2	TRBV9	-	TRBJ2-1	TGTGCCAGCAGCGTAGAAAGCGGGGGAAGCTCCTACAATGAGCAGTTCTTC	CASSVESGGSSYNEQFF
-	TRBV27	-	TRBJ1-2	TGTGCCAGCAGTCAACAGATAAAAAACTATGGCTACACCTTC	CASSQQIKNYGYTF
TRBD2	TRBV7-2	-	TRBJ2-1	TGTGCCAGCAGCTTAGCGCCCGGGGGGGGACTAGCGGGAGGGCCTAATGAGCAGTTCTTC	CASSLAPGGGLAGGPNEQFF
-	TRBV14	-	TRBJ2-1	TGTGCCAGCAGCCAGACCGGGACTTTGGATTACAATGAGCAGTTCTTC	CASSQTGTLDYNEQFF
-	TRBV15	few	TRBJ1-1	TGTGCCACCAGCACCTCGGGGGGGGGCACTGAAGCTTTCTTT	CATSTSGGGTEAFF
TRBD1	TRBV19	few	TRBJ1-6	TGTGCCGTGTGGGACAGGGGGCGAAATTCACCCCTCCACTTT	CAVWDRGRNSPLHF
TRBD2	TRBV9	-	TRBJ2-2	TGTGCCAGCAGCGCCCAAAGGGCGGGGGGGAACACCGGGGAGCTGTTTTTT	CASSAQRAGGNTGELFF
-	TRBV3-1/TRBV3-2	-	TRBJ2-7	TGTGCCAGCAGCGCTTCAGTAAACGAGCAGTACTTC	CASSASVNEQYF
-	TRBV6-6	few	TRBJ1-2	TGTGCCAGCAGCCAACAACAGGGCCCTGGGTATGGCTACACCTTC	CASSQQQGPGYGYTF
-	TRBV6-2/TRBV6-3	few	TRBJ2-2	TGTGCCAGCAGTCAGCGACGGAAGAACACCGGGGAGCTGTTTTTT	CASSQRRKNTGELFF
TRBD1	TRBV4-2	-	TRBJ2-7	TGTGCCAGCAGCCAAGCCCACCGACAGGGAACCTACGAGCAGTACTTC	CASSQAHRQGTYEQYF
TRBD1	TRBV7-2	once	TRBJ1-3	TGTGCCAGCAGCTTACCGCCCGGGACAGGGGTTCGAATTCTGTATTTT	CASSLPPGTGVRILYF
-	TRBV6-5	-	TRBJ2-2	TGTGCCAGCAGTTATCAAGGGGGAGTGGCCGGGGAGCTGTTTTTT	CASSYQGGVAGELFF
TRBD2	TRBV4-2	-	TRBJ2-3	TGTGCCAGCAGCCTCGATCCGGGGGGGGGCACAGATACGCAGTATTTT	CASSLDPGGGTDTQYF
-	TRBV12-3/TRBV12-4	-	TRBJ2-7	TGTGCCAGCAGTGAACAGGGAGCCTACGAGCAGTACTTC	CASSEQGAYEQYF
TRBD2	TRBV7-6	once	TRBJ2-2	TGTGCCAGCAGCTTATTAGCGGGAGGAACGAACACCGGGGAGCTGTTTTTT	CASSLLAGGTNTGELFF
-	TRBV3-1/TRBV3-2	few	TRBJ2-1	TGTGCCAGCAGCCAACCCAATAAACTAGTCCCCACCTACAATGAGCAGTTCTTC	CASSQPNKLVPTYNEQFF
-	TRBV5-6	-	TRBJ1-5	TGTGCCAGCAGCTTAAGAGGGATGCGCAATCAGCCCCAGCATTTT	CASSLRGMRNQPQHF
TRBD1	TRBV5-4	-	TRBJ2-4	TGTGCCAGCAGCTTGGCCGGGACAGGGTCAGACATTCAGTACTTC	CASSLAGTGSDIQYF
-	TRBV5-8	-	TRBJ1-1	TGTGCCAGCAGCCCCCCGAACAGTTTGAACACTGAAGCTTTCTTT	CASSPPNSLNTEAFF
-	TRBV12-3/TRBV12-4	-	TRBJ1-2	TGTGCCAGCAGTTTACACAGGGATGGCTACACCTTC	CASSLHRDGYTF